This passage covers 8 T cell receptor beta chains from one sample sequenced in a study of T cell responses to AZD1222 COVID-19 vaccine. The assay was immunoSEQ multiplex PCR, and TCRdb's table has in-frame clones only and misses some. Of some 150,000 clones listed, about 89% are singletons. This specimen was peripheral blood, taken 28 days after the second AZD1222 dose. Receptors originate from an adult who received the AZD1222 COVID-19 vaccine.

The V gene is TRBV4-2, the J gene TRBJ2-1; TRBD1 might be the D (6 bases). The CDR3 is 15 amino acids. V dropped 0 bases and J dropped 10 bases, with 16 bases sitting between them. Germline CDR1 reads LGHNA; CDR2 reads YNFKEQ. This chain's CDR3 is CASSQDHRGGGEQFF. The CDR3 coding sequence is TGTGCCAGCAGCCAAGACCACCGGGGTGGGGGCGAGCAGTTCTTC.

Here the CDR3 reads CASSPAQGLRETQYF. In nucleotides, the CDR3 is TGTGCCAGCTCACCAGCGCAGGGCCTACGAGAGACCCAGTACTTC. V is TRBV18 and J is TRBJ2-5, with D perhaps TRBD1 (5 bases). Germline lookup yields CDR1 KGHSH and CDR2 LQKENI. The ends were cut back, 2 bases at V and 4 bases at J, with 14 bases in the middle. There are 15 residues in the CDR3.

This clone was detected a few times. The chain carries TRBV12-3 or TRBV12-4 and TRBJ1-3; 8 nucleotides align to TRBD1. After removal of 4 bases from V and 9 bases from J, the junction contained 5 bases not matched to a gene. This CDR3 region has 13 residues. For the CDR3, the DNA is TGTGCCAGCAGTTCGACAGGGGCCCGCACCATATATTTT. Its protein product is CASSSTGARTIYF.

Regarding this clone: Other DNA sequences of this sample code for an identical CDR3. The rearrangement links TRBV6-1 to TRBJ1-5, with a weak D call TRBD1 (6 bases). The CDR3 extends over 15 amino acids. V shed 0 bases and J shed 1 base, with 7 bases lying between them. Germline lookup yields CDR1 MNHNS and CDR2 SASEGT. This CDR3 reads CASSEAGGSNQPQHF. As DNA, the CDR3 is TGTGCCAGCAGTGAAGCAGGGGGGAGCAATCAGCCCCAGCATTTT.

This chain joins TRBV6-2 or TRBV6-3 and TRBJ1-5; 10 bases fit TRBD1. There are 19 residues in the CDR3. J lost 0 bases, V lost 0 bases, and 8 bases had no gene match. Looked up from germline, CDR1 is MNHEY and CDR2 is SVGEGT. Here the CDR3 DNA reads TGTGCCAGCAGTTACTCGAGACAGGGGGCGGGTTTTAGCAATCAGCCCCAGCATTTT. Its translation is CASSYSRQGAGFSNQPQHF.

This sequence joins TRBV5-1 and TRBJ2-1; D possibly corresponds to TRBD1 (6 bases). Germline CDR1 and CDR2: SGHRS and YFSETQ. Trimming left V 0 bases short and J 14 bases short, with 9 bases between. The CDR3 spans 11 residues. The CDR3 DNA is TGCGCCAGCAGCTTGGGACCAGGGGAGTTCTTC. Translating gives CASSLGPGEFF.

The V and J genes are TRBV21-1 and TRBJ1-2; TRBD1 was called by the table and not checked on the DNA. TRBV21-1 counts as a pseudogene. This CDR3 is built from 15 residues. The CDR3 sequence is CASSKADRPLGGYTF. Written as DNA, the CDR3 is TGTGCCAGCAGCAAAGCGGACAGGCCCTTGGGGGGCTACACCTTC.

This chain connects TRBV7-9 to TRBJ1-5; TRBD1 agrees at 7 bases. After removal of 5 bases from V and 7 bases from J, the junction contained 14 bases not matched to a gene. This CDR3 spans 16 amino acids. The germline CDR1 and CDR2 sequences are SEHNR and FQNEAQ (reference sequence). The CDR3, as DNA: TGTGCCAGCAGCCTCTATTTTGGACAGGTTAACCAGCCCCAGCATTTT. Its translation: CASSLYFGQVNQPQHF.